This TCR beta chain was recorded in a study of blood T cell repertoires in COVID-19. Original methodology: It was from reference gene primer amplification that nucleated cell counts were estimated. Sequencing was performed with immunoSEQ multiplex PCR; in TCRdb, only in-frame clones are kept and a portion is missing. The V and J calls and the clone size are those of that table, but D and trimming were determined from the DNA. The data contain 310,000 or so clones, 80% to 95% of them singletons. CDR1 SGHAT and CDR2 FQNNGV come from the germline V gene. The V segment lost 1 base and the J segment 6 bases; nucleotides outside the gene matches: 1. This CDR3 region has 14 residues. Two negative PCRs, clearance, or symptom resolution characterized the recovered Cohort 3 donors.

Sequencing was performed on PBMCs or T cells enriched from blood (not recorded which). This TCR was sampled from a woman in her 30s who had recovered from COVID-19. The J gene is TRBJ2-2, the V gene TRBV11-2; TRBD2 aligns across 8 bases. CDR3 in amino acids: CASSLAGGPGELFF. In DNA, the CDR3 is TGTGCCAGCAGCTTAGCGGGAGGGCCCGGGGAGCTGTTTTTT.